The 10 T cell receptor beta chains presented below share a single source sample, sequenced in a study of T cell responses to AZD1222 COVID-19 vaccine. Assay: immunoSEQ multiplex PCR; the TCRdb copy retains only in-frame clones and omits some. The table lists some 99,000 clones, about 89% of them singletons. The sequences come from peripheral blood, collected on day 0 of AZD1222 vaccination. The receptors derive from an adult in good health.

The chain uses TRBV7-9 and TRBJ1-1, with D unresolved. The CDR3 runs 14 residues. CDR1 and CDR2 from the germline V gene are SEHNR and FQNEAQ (reference sequence). V was cut by 5 bases and J by 2 bases, with 12 bases left in between. The CDR3 sequence is CASSPPEVNTEAFF. The CDR3 DNA reads as TGTGCCAGCAGCCCCCCGGAGGTTAACACTGAAGCTTTCTTT.

This chain uses TRBV5-4 with TRBJ1-3; D not resolved. The CDR3 is 12 amino acids. The germline gives CDR1 SGHNT, CDR2 YYREEE (reference sequence). Trimming removed 5 bases at V and 4 bases at J, with 7 bases between. The CDR3 DNA is TGTGCCAGCAGTCTTTTGGGAAACACCATATATTTT. Residues: CASSLLGNTIYF.

The genes are TRBV30 and TRBJ2-7, with TRBD2 matching 9 bases. Germline trimming cut 8 bases from V and 4 bases from J; bases unmatched to any gene: 9. The germline V gene has CDR1 GTSNPN and CDR2 SVGIG (reference sequence). The CDR3 covers 13 residues. The CDR3 loop is CASRGLADYEQYF. In DNA, the CDR3 is TGTGCCAGTCGGGGACTAGCCGATTACGAGCAGTACTTC.

The genes are TRBV29-1 and TRBJ2-1; no definite D call. CDR3 size: 11 residues. Germline values: CDR1 SQVTM, CDR2 ANQGSEA. Trimming left V 7 bases short and J 8 bases short, with 12 bases between. The CDR3 spells CSAASSDEQFF. CDR3 DNA: TGCAGCGCCGCCAGTTCCGATGAGCAGTTCTTC.

The chain combines TRBV19 with TRBJ2-5; 7 bases fit TRBD2. V was pared by 5 bases and J by 5 bases, with 11 bases of the junction left unmatched. The CDR3 is 15 residues long. The germline V gene has CDR1 LNHDA and CDR2 SQIVND (reference sequence). CDR3 sequence (DNA): TGTGCCAGTAGTCCCCTAGGGGCGGGGGAGGAGACCCAGTACTTC. Translation: CASSPLGAGEETQYF.

V usage is TRBV7-9 and J usage is TRBJ1-4; no clear D gene. Trimming took 1 base from V and 6 from J, leaving 9 bases between them. This CDR3 is built from 14 residues. Germline V CDR1 and CDR2: SEHNR, FQNEAQ (reference sequence). In DNA, the CDR3 is TGTGCCAGCAGCTTAGAGGAGGACTATGAAAAACTGTTTTTT. It is translated as CASSLEEDYEKLFF. Combining the CDR3 with reference TRBV7-9 and TRBJ1-4 gives the whole variable domain DTGVSQNPRHKITKRGQNVTFRCDPISEHNRLYWYRQTLGQGPEFLTYFQNEAQLEKSRLLSDRFSAERPKGSFSTLEIQRTEQGDSAMYLCASSLEEDYEKLFFGSGTQLSVL.

The J gene is TRBJ1-5, the V gene TRBV4-1; D call uncertain. The length of the CDR3 is 13 residues. V was shortened by 0 bases and J by 2 bases, with 2 bases between the two germline ends. Germline V gene lookup returns CDR1 MGHRA and CDR2 YSYEKL. This CDR3 is CASSQDGNQPQHF. The CDR3 bases are TGCGCCAGCAGCCAAGATGGCAATCAGCCCCAGCATTTT.

CDR3 nucleotide sequence: TGTGCCAGCAGCTTAGCGTGGACTAGCGGGAGGGCCTCTGGCGGGGAGCTGTTTTTT. This encodes CASSLAWTSGRASGGELFF. V gene TRBV7-9 combines with J gene TRBJ2-2; TRBD2 matches at 15 bases. This CDR3 is 19 amino acids long. The germline V gene has CDR1 SEHNR and CDR2 FQNEAQ (reference sequence). The V gene end was trimmed by 0 bases and the J gene end by 7 bases; junction bases not matched to a gene: 9.

This clone was seen a few times. The CDR3, as DNA: TGCGCCAGCGGGCCGGGACTAGCGGGAGAGGGCCCCTACAATGAGCAGTTCTTC. This translates into CASGPGLAGEGPYNEQFF. J is TRBJ2-1 and V is TRBV10-1, with 14 bases aligning to TRBD2. Trimming removed 8 bases from V and 2 bases from J; junction bases left unmatched: 11. Germline-derived CDR1 and CDR2 are WNHNN and SYGVQD (reference sequence). The CDR3 runs to 18 residues.

In its sample, this clone was seen once. This chain connects TRBV6-6 to TRBJ1-2; possible D gene TRBD1, 6 bases. CDR1 MNHNY and CDR2 SVGAGI come from the germline V gene (reference sequence). Trimming shortened V by 4 bases and J by 13 bases, and 19 bases separated the two germline ends. This CDR3 is 13 amino acids long. CDR3 nucleotides: TGTGCCAGCAGTTCCCAGAACAGGGCGGACGGCACCTTC. Translating gives CASSSQNRADGTF.